These T cell receptor beta chains were read from a single sample in a study of cytomegalovirus exposure and HLA in healthy donors. Using immunoSEQ multiplex PCR, the repertoire was profiled, and TCRdb retains in-frame clones only, with some absent. The table has some 150,000 clones, approximately 80% seen once. The sample was PBMCs. The receptor source for this set is a man aged 35-49 years in good health and CMV-seropositive. The CDR3 runs from the conserved cysteine through the conserved F or W. A D gene is named only where the DNA matches it firmly. For some rows the clone size is stated as once, few or many, or as a class when expanded; others skip it.

once | TRBJ1-5 | TRBV19 | TRBD1 | CASSPGQGQPQHF | TGTGCCAGTAGTCCAGGACAGGGCCAGCCCCAGCATTTT
- | TRBJ1-4 | TRBV4-1 | - | CASSQYLPGEGRNEKLFF | TGCGCCAGCAGCCAATACTTACCGGGGGAGGGGCGGAATGAAAAACTGTTTTTT
- | TRBJ2-7 | TRBV7-9 | TRBD1 | CASRSWGQGADIEQYF | TGTGCCAGCCGATCCTGGGGGCAGGGGGCGGACATTGAGCAGTACTTC
- | TRBJ1-2 | TRBV13 | TRBD1 | CASSLGQGIHGYTF | TGTGCCAGCAGCCTGGGACAGGGAATTCACGGCTACACCTTC
- | TRBJ1-5 | TRBV6-1 | TRBD1 | CASREGQGKNQPQHF | TGTGCCAGCAGGGAGGGACAGGGTAAAAATCAGCCCCAGCATTTT
- | TRBJ1-3 | TRBV7-2 | TRBD1 | CASSPRTGKRDTIYF | TGTGCCAGCAGCCCGCGGACAGGGAAAAGGGACACCATATATTTT
- | TRBJ2-1 | TRBV29-1 | TRBD2 | CSAIAGGRNEQFF | TGCAGCGCAATAGCGGGGGGGCGCAATGAGCAGTTCTTC
once | TRBJ2-7 | TRBV7-3 | - | CASSLRSGPYEQYF | TGTGCCAGCAGCTTACGGAGCGGACCCTACGAGCAGTACTTC
- | TRBJ1-5 | TRBV4-1 | - | CASSHRPGSNQPQHF | TGCGCCAGCAGCCACCGTCCAGGGAGCAATCAGCCCCAGCATTTT
once | TRBJ2-1 | TRBV5-6 | - | CASSLLGSLRLTSYNEQFF | TGTGCCAGCAGCTTGCTCGGGAGTCTACGTTTAACCTCCTACAATGAGCAGTTCTTC
- | TRBJ1-1 | TRBV4-3 | - | CASSQVEGRVNTEAFF | TGCGCCAGCAGCCAAGTGGAGGGAAGGGTGAACACTGAAGCTTTCTTT
few | TRBJ1-2 | TRBV19 | TRBD1 | CASSQDRGHNYGYTF | TGTGCCAGTAGTCAAGACAGGGGGCATAACTATGGCTACACCTTC
- | TRBJ2-2 | TRBV29-1 | TRBD2 | CSVLSSGKNTGELFF | TGCAGCGTCCTCTCTAGCGGGAAGAACACCGGGGAGCTGTTTTTT
- | TRBJ1-2 | TRBV6-6 | - | CASRPNGGGRGYTF | TGTGCCAGCAGGCCCAATGGGGGCGGAAGAGGCTACACCTTC
once | TRBJ2-3 | TRBV5-1 | TRBD2 | CASSLGKAGPLTDTQYF | TGCGCCAGCAGCTTGGGTAAAGCGGGGCCTCTCACAGATACGCAGTATTTT
- | TRBJ2-7 | TRBV5-1 | TRBD1 | CASSPPGQGTPYEQYF | TGCGCCAGCAGTCCCCCGGGACAGGGTACCCCCTACGAGCAGTACTTC
once | TRBJ1-4 | TRBV28 | TRBD1 | CASRPADRAVEKLFF | TGTGCCAGCAGGCCTGCGGACAGGGCGGTCGAAAAACTGTTTTTT
- | TRBJ2-5 | TRBV2 | - | CASSADTEQTQYF | TGTGCCAGCAGCGCAGACACCGAACAGACCCAGTACTTC
- | TRBJ2-3 | TRBV5-1 | TRBD2 | CASSLPGLAGSTDTQYF | TGCGCCAGCAGCTTGCCGGGACTAGCGGGAAGCACAGATACGCAGTATTTT
- | TRBJ2-7 | TRBV10-3 | - | CAISDREDLAEQYF | TGTGCCATCAGTGACAGGGAGGACTTAGCCGAGCAGTACTTC
- | TRBJ1-1 | TRBV7-9 | - | CASRPPTVNTEAFF | TGTGCCAGCAGACCTCCGACAGTTAACACTGAAGCTTTCTTT
- | TRBJ2-1 | TRBV11-1 | TRBD2 | CASSLGTSARGEQFF | TGTGCCAGCAGCTTAGGGACTAGCGCCAGAGGTGAGCAGTTCTTC
once | TRBJ2-3 | TRBV5-1 | TRBD2 | CASSLPAGPSDTQYF | TGCGCCAGCAGCTTGCCAGCGGGACCTTCGGATACGCAGTATTTT
- | TRBJ1-2 | TRBV4-3 | - | CASSQEEATYGYTF | TGCGCCAGCAGCCAAGAGGAGGCCACCTATGGCTACACCTTC
- | TRBJ2-1 | TRBV10-1 | - | CASSEGSPAEQFF | TGCGCCAGCAGTGAAGGGAGCCCCGCGGAGCAGTTCTTC
- | TRBJ2-5 | TRBV25-1 | - | CASSEYVGFGQETQYF | TGTGCCAGCAGTGAATACGTCGGGTTTGGTCAAGAGACCCAGTACTTC
- | TRBJ2-1 | TRBV29-1 | - | CSVEDRSSYNEQFF | TGCAGCGTTGAAGATCGGAGCTCCTACAATGAGCAGTTCTTC
- | TRBJ2-7 | TRBV2 | TRBD1 | CASRAGTGDLYEQYF | TGTGCCAGCAGGGCCGGGACAGGGGATCTGTACGAGCAGTACTTC
- | TRBJ1-2 | TRBV4-1 | - | CASSHFQGGFGYTF | TGCGCCAGCAGCCATTTCCAGGGTGGGTTCGGCTACACCTTC
- | TRBJ1-1 | TRBV9 | TRBD1 | CASSPRTGGITEAFF | TGTGCCAGCAGCCCACGGACAGGGGGCATTACTGAAGCTTTCTTT
- | TRBJ2-7 | TRBV5-1 | TRBD2 | CASSFGLAGGPGEQYF | TGCGCCAGCAGCTTCGGACTAGCGGGAGGGCCTGGCGAGCAGTACTTC
- | TRBJ2-2 | TRBV2 | TRBD2 | CASRPSGTELFF | TGTGCCAGCAGACCTAGCGGGACGGAGCTGTTTTTT
- | TRBJ1-4 | TRBV5-1 | TRBD1 | CASSSTGTGMATNEKLFF | TGCGCCAGCAGCTCGACCGGGACAGGGATGGCAACTAATGAAAAACTGTTTTTT
- | TRBJ2-1 | TRBV7-9 | TRBD1 | CASSLRQGSYGEQFF | TGTGCCAGCAGCTTAAGACAGGGTTCCTACGGTGAGCAGTTCTTC
- | TRBJ2-7 | TRBV5-1 | - | CASSSKSQHRSSYEQYF | TGCGCCAGCAGCTCGAAATCTCAACACAGGAGCTCCTACGAGCAGTACTTC
- | TRBJ1-2 | TRBV18 | - | CASSQTREDDYGYTF | TGTGCCAGCTCACAAACGAGGGAGGACGACTATGGCTACACCTTC
- | TRBJ2-7 | TRBV7-8 | - | CASSSRRTITYEQYF | TGTGCCAGCAGCTCGCGACGGACTATCACCTACGAGCAGTACTTC
- | TRBJ2-7 | TRBV6-6 | - | CASSSGVDPYEQYF | TGTGCCAGCAGTTCAGGGGTGGATCCCTACGAGCAGTACTTC
- | TRBJ1-5 | TRBV5-6 | - | CASSSLGQGISGGQPQHF | TGTGCCAGCAGTTCCCTTGGGCAGGGGATTTCTGGGGGTCAGCCCCAGCATTTT
- | TRBJ1-1 | TRBV5-1 | - | CASSLSSGQLGDGNTEAFF | TGCGCCAGCAGCTTGTCGTCGGGACAACTAGGGGATGGGAACACTGAAGCTTTCTTT
once | TRBJ2-3 | TRBV6-5 | - | CASSYSQDTQYF | TGTGCCAGCAGTTACTCTCAAGATACGCAGTATTTT
- | TRBJ2-5 | TRBV29-1 | TRBD2 | CSGLAGFGETQYF | TGCAGCGGACTAGCGGGGTTCGGAGAGACCCAGTACTTC
- | TRBJ2-3 | TRBV13 | TRBD1 | CASSSGQGRADTQYF | TGTGCCAGCAGCTCGGGACAGGGGAGGGCAGATACGCAGTATTTT
- | TRBJ2-7 | TRBV5-6 | TRBD1 | CASSLQGLMAYEQYF | TGTGCCAGCAGCTTACAGGGGTTAATGGCCTACGAGCAGTACTTC
- | TRBJ2-5 | TRBV5-1 | TRBD1 | CASSYRGEGTQYF | TGCGCCAGCAGCTACAGGGGAGAGGGGACCCAGTACTTC
once | TRBJ2-5 | TRBV6-1 | - | CASRGAGAGEETQYF | TGTGCCAGCAGGGGAGCAGGGGCGGGCGAAGAGACCCAGTACTTC
- | TRBJ1-4 | TRBV6-5 | TRBD1 | CASSTTGGTNEKLFF | TGTGCCAGCAGTACAACAGGGGGGACTAATGAAAAACTGTTTTTT
few | TRBJ2-7 | TRBV5-1 | TRBD2 | CASRPGLAGGPSYEQYF | TGCGCCAGCCGACCGGGACTAGCGGGAGGGCCTAGCTACGAGCAGTACTTC
- | TRBJ1-2 | TRBV18 | TRBD1 | CASSPPSPQGRYGYTF | TGTGCCAGCTCACCACCGTCCCCACAGGGGCGGTATGGCTACACCTTC
once | TRBJ2-2 | TRBV11-3 | - | CASSLARSSGELFF | TGTGCCAGCAGCTTAGCTCGGAGTTCCGGGGAGCTGTTTTTT
once | TRBJ2-5 | TRBV4-2 | - | CASSQGAAETQYF | TGTGCCAGCAGCCAGGGAGCGGCAGAGACCCAGTACTTC
once | TRBJ1-2 | TRBV4-3 | TRBD1 | CASSQNTGQGNVKVYGYTF | TGCGCCAGCAGCCAAAACACGGGACAGGGAAACGTTAAGGTCTATGGCTACACCTTC
- | TRBJ1-2 | TRBV5-1 | TRBD1 | CASSLEDRGNYGYTF | TGCGCCAGCAGCTTGGAAGACAGGGGGAACTATGGCTACACCTTC
- | TRBJ2-1 | TRBV4-3 | TRBD1 | CASSQSRGLSFSRNNEQFF | TGCGCCAGCAGCCAATCCAGGGGGCTGTCTTTTTCAAGGAACAATGAGCAGTTCTTC